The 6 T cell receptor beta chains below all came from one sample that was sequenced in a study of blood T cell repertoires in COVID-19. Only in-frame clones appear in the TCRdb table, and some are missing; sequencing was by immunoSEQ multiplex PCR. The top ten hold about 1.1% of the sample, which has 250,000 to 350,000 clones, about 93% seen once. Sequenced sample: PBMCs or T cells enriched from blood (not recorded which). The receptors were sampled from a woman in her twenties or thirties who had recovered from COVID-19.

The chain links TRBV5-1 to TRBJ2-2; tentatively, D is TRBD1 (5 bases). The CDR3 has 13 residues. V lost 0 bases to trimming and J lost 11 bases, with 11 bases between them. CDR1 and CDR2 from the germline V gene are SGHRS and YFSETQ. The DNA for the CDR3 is TGCGCCAGCAGCTTGGTTTTGGGGCGAGAGCTGTTTTTT. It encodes CASSLVLGRELFF.

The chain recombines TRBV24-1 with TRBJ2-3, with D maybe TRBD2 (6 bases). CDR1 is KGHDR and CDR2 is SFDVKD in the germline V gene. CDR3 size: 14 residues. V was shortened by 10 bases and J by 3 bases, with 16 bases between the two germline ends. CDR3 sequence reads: CATSGELITDTQYF. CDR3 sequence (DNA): TGTGCCACGTCGGGGGAGTTAATAACAGATACGCAGTATTTT.

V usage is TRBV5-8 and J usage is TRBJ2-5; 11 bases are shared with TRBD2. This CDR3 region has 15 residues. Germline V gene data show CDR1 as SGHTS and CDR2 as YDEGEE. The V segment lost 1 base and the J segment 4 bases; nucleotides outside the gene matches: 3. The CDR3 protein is CASSLNGLAGETQYF. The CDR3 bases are TGTGCCAGCAGCTTGAATGGACTAGCGGGAGAGACCCAGTACTTC.

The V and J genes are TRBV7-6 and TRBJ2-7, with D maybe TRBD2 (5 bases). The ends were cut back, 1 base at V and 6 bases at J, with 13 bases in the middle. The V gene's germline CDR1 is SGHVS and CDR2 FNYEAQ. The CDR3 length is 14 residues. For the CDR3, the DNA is TGTGCCAGCAGCTTAGGTGAGGGAGCAGGCGAGCAGTACTTC. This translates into CASSLGEGAGEQYF.

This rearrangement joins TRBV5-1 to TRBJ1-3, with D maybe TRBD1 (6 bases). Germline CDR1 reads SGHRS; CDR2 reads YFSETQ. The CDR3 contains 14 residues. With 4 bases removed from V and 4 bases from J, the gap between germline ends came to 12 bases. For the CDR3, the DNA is TGCGCCAGCAGCCACCCAGGGGAGGGAAACACCATATATTTT. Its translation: CASSHPGEGNTIYF.

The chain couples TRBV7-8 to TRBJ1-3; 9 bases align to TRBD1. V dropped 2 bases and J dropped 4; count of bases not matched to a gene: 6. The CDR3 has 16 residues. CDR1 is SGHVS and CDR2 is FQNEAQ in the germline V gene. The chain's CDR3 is CASSLLQGARGNTIYF. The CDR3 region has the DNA TGTGCCAGCAGCTTATTACAGGGGGCAAGAGGAAACACCATATATTTT.